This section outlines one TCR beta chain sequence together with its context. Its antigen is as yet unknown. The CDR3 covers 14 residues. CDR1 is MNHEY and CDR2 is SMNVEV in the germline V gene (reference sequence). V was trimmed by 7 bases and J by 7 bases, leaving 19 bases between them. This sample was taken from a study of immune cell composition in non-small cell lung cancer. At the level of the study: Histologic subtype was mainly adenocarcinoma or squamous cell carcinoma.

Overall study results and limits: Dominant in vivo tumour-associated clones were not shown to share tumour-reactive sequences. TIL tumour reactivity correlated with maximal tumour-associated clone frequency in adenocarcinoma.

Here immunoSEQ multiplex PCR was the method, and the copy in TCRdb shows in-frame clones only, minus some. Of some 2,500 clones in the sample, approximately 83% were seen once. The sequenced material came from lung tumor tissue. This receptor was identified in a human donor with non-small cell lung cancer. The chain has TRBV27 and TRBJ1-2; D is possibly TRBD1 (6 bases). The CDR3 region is CASNEKQGGGGYTF. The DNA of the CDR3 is TGTGCCAGCAATGAGAAACAGGGCGGTGGTGGCTACACCTTC.